The 20 T cell receptor beta chains below come from one sample, sequenced in a study of blood T cell repertoires in COVID-19. Produced via immunoSEQ multiplex PCR; TCRdb's table is partial and in-frame only. The top ten clones hold around a sixth of a sample with fewer than 200,000 clones, around 80% of them seen once. Material for sequencing was PBMCs or T cells enriched from blood (not recorded which). These receptors were collected from a woman between 45 and 65 years old who had recovered from COVID-19.

The genes are TRBV7-9 and TRBJ2-1, with 7 bases lining up with TRBD2. The CDR3 runs to 16 residues. Germline CDR1 is SEHNR and CDR2 is FQNEAQ (reference sequence). V gave up 5 bases and J gave up 3 bases; unmatched junction bases: 10. Here the CDR3 DNA reads TGTGCCAGCAGCAGAAGACTAGCCGAAGGCTACAATGAGCAGTTCTTC. It is translated as CASSRRLAEGYNEQFF.

The V and J genes are TRBV19 and TRBJ2-2; D remains unclear. Looked up from germline, CDR1 is LNHDA and CDR2 is SQIVND (reference sequence). The length of the CDR3 is 17 residues. Trimming removed 4 bases at V and 6 bases at J, with 21 bases between. In DNA, the CDR3 is TGTGCCAGTAGTAAGCCCCACGGTTCGGTGATCTCCGGGGAGCTGTTTTTT. Translation gives CASSKPHGSVISGELFF.

The CDR3 sequence is CASSPITRTSPGELFF. The CDR3 coding sequence is TGTGCCAGCTCACCAATTACCCGCACATCCCCCGGGGAGCTGTTTTTT. V is TRBV18 and J is TRBJ2-2; D ambiguous. Germline assignment: CDR1 KGHSH and CDR2 LQKENI. Trimming cost V 2 bases and J 6 bases, with 16 bases left between them. The CDR3 runs to 16 residues.

The chain uses TRBV14 and TRBJ2-2; D call uncertain. Trimming removed 0 bases at V and 1 base at J, with 9 bases between. The CDR3 spans 16 residues. Per germline, CDR1 SGHDN and CDR2 FVKESK. The CDR3 DNA reads as TGTGCCAGCAGCCAAGATAGCCGATTGAACACCGGGGAGCTGTTTTTT. Translation: CASSQDSRLNTGELFF.

This rearrangement joins TRBV6-5 to TRBJ2-7, with 7 bases identical to TRBD1. The J segment lost 1 base and the V segment lost 6 bases, leaving 3 bases of the junction unmatched. This CDR3 spans 13 amino acids. Looked up from germline, CDR1 is MNHEY and CDR2 is SVGAGI. The CDR3 loop reads CASSGDRSYEQYF. CDR3 sequence (DNA): TGTGCCAGCAGCGGGGACAGATCCTACGAGCAGTACTTC.

The chain employs TRBV9 and TRBJ2-3; D not resolved. The CDR3 is 13 residues long. The germline V and J ends were trimmed by 4 bases and 4 bases, with 10 bases remaining between them. CDR1 and CDR2 (germline): SGDLS, YYNGEE. CDR3 nucleotide sequence: TGTGCCAGCAGCCTTTACTCGGCAGATACGCAGTATTTT. Protein sequence: CASSLYSADTQYF.

The J gene is TRBJ1-1, the V gene TRBV28; no firm D call. V lost 3 bases to trimming and J lost 10 bases, with 9 bases between them. CDR3 length equals 11 residues. Germline CDR1 reads MDHEN; CDR2 reads SYDVKM. The CDR3 DNA is TGTGCCAGCAGTTTTGGCCTAGGAGCTTTCTTT. This gives the protein CASSFGLGAFF.

V usage is TRBV13 and J usage is TRBJ1-5; TRBD1 agrees at 9 bases. This CDR3 contains 16 residues. Germline lookup yields CDR1 PRHDT and CDR2 FYEKMQ (reference sequence). Trimming cost V 5 bases and J 7 bases; bases outside gene matches: 12. The CDR3 bases are TGTGCCAGCAGCAATAGAAAACAGGGGGCGGGCCAGCCCCAGCATTTT. Translated: CASSNRKQGAGQPQHF.

This chain connects TRBV7-9 to TRBJ1-2; a possible D gene is TRBD1 (5 bases). CDR3 length: 13 amino acids. V was pared by 5 bases and J by 6 bases, with 13 bases between. Germline CDR1 and CDR2: SEHNR and FQNEAQ (reference sequence). CDR3 bases: TGTGCCAGCAGCGGACGGGGCGGGGATGGCTACACCTTC. It codes for CASSGRGGDGYTF.

The V call is TRBV10-3, the J call TRBJ1-5; 7 bases agree with TRBD1. The germline V gene encodes CDR1 ENHRY and CDR2 SYGVKD. After removal of 10 bases from V and 4 bases from J, the junction contained 7 bases not matched to a gene. This CDR3 contains 13 residues. The CDR3 DNA reads TGTGCCACCCAGACAGGGTCTAATCAGCCCCAGCATTTT. Protein sequence: CATQTGSNQPQHF.

The chain uses TRBV29-1 and TRBJ2-5; TRBD1 is a possible D gene (6 bases). Germline V CDR1 and CDR2: SQVTM, ANQGSEA. The CDR3 contains 13 residues. The CDR3 DNA reads as TGCAACTCTACTCGGGACACTCAAGAGACCCAGTACTTC. It specifies CNSTRDTQETQYF.

This sequence joins TRBV27 and TRBJ2-5, with 7 positions matching TRBD2. The junction had 6 bases not matched to a gene; V was cut back by 6 bases and J by 5 bases. The CDR3 runs to 13 residues. Germline V gene lookup returns CDR1 MNHEY and CDR2 SMNVEV (reference sequence). CDR3 region: CASRTIAGETQYF. CDR3 nucleotides: TGTGCCAGCAGGACCATAGCGGGCGAGACCCAGTACTTC.

This chain links TRBV29-1 with TRBJ2-5; TRBD2 agrees at 12 bases. The CDR3 runs to 15 residues. CDR1 and CDR2 (germline): SQVTM, ANQGSEA. V shed 6 bases and J 5 bases; nucleotides not matched to a gene: 10. CDR3 residues: CSVSSGLAGSETQYF. CDR3 coding DNA: TGCAGCGTAAGCAGCGGACTAGCGGGAAGTGAGACCCAGTACTTC.

The rearrangement links TRBV6-5 to TRBJ2-5, with D perhaps matching TRBD1 (6 bases). V was cut by 5 bases and J by 1 base, with 11 bases left in between. The CDR3 is 14 residues long. Germline loops: CDR1 MNHEY, CDR2 SVGAGI. The CDR3 loop reads CASSPRGSQETQYF. As DNA, the CDR3 is TGTGCCAGCAGTCCCAGGGGTAGCCAAGAGACCCAGTACTTC.

This chain links TRBV18 with TRBJ1-5, with D perhaps matching TRBD1 (5 bases). Looked up from germline, CDR1 is KGHSH and CDR2 is LQKENI. Deletions cut 6 bases from V and 2 bases from J, with 11 bases between. The CDR3 runs 14 residues. The CDR3 DNA sequence: TGTGCCAGCTCGGCAGGGAATGGCAATCAGCCCCAGCATTTT. This codes for CASSAGNGNQPQHF. The full variable domain, rest sourced from reference TRBV18 and TRBJ1-5, is NAGVMQNPRHLVRRRGQEARLRCSPMKGHSHVYWYRQLPEEGLKFMVYLQKENIIDESGMPKERFSAEFPKEGPSILRIQQVVRGDSAAYFCASSAGNGNQPQHFGDGTRLSIL.

The chain carries TRBV24-1 and TRBJ2-2, with a possible D match to TRBD2 (6 bases). Between the trimmed V and J ends, which lost 9 bases and 0 bases, there was a span of 13 bases. The CDR3 totals 15 residues. Germline CDR1 reads KGHDR; CDR2 reads SFDVKD. Written as DNA, the CDR3 is TGTGCCACCGGCGGGAAAGTCCCGAACACCGGGGAGCTGTTTTTT. Its protein is CATGGKVPNTGELFF.

Here the CDR3 reads CASSVQGSHGELFF. CDR3 in DNA: TGTGCCAGTAGTGTTCAGGGATCGCACGGGGAGCTGTTTTTT. The chain has TRBV19 and TRBJ2-2, with D possibly being TRBD1 (5 bases). Germline V gene data show CDR1 as LNHDA and CDR2 as SQIVND (reference sequence). Trimming removed 5 bases at V and 7 bases at J, with 14 bases between. The CDR3 has 14 amino acids. Full variable domain (missing parts from reference TRBV19 and TRBJ2-2): DGGITQSPKYLFRKEGQNVTLSCEQNLNHDAMYWYRQDPGQGLRLIYYSQIVNDFQKGDIAEGYSVSREKKESFPLTVTSAQKNPTAFYLCASSVQGSHGELFFGEGSRLTVL.

The chain joins TRBV6-5 to TRBJ1-6; D perhaps matches TRBD1 (6 bases). Germline CDR1 MNHEY, CDR2 SVGAGI. CDR3 length: 14 residues. Trimming cost V 5 bases and J 6 bases, with 11 bases left between them. CDR3 in amino acids: CASSRADSNSPLHF. CDR3 DNA sequence: TGTGCCAGCAGTCGCGCGGACAGTAATTCACCCCTCCACTTT.

V and J are TRBV27 and TRBJ2-1; 11 nucleotides align to TRBD1. Trimming cost V 6 bases and J 15 bases; bases outside gene matches: 10. This CDR3 is built from 13 residues. Germline V lookup: CDR1 MNHEY, CDR2 SMNVEV (reference sequence). Here the CDR3 reads CASRGGQGANWFF. In DNA form, the CDR3 reads TGTGCCAGCAGGGGAGGACAGGGGGCGAATTGGTTCTTC.

The chain uses TRBV5-1 and TRBJ2-3; TRBD2 is a possible D gene (6 bases). Germline loops: CDR1 SGHRS, CDR2 YFSETQ. Trimming cost V 2 bases and J 1 base, with 11 bases left between them. The CDR3 spans 15 residues. The CDR3 is CASSFTSGGTDTQYF. In DNA form, the CDR3 reads TGCGCCAGCAGCTTTACGTCGGGGGGCACAGATACGCAGTATTTT. Drawing the rest from reference TRBV5-1 and TRBJ2-3, the complete variable domain is KAGVTQTPRYLIKTRGQQVTLSCSPISGHRSVSWYQQTPGQGLQFLFEYFSETQRNKGNFPGRFSGRQFSNSRSEMNVSTLELGDSALYLCASSFTSGGTDTQYFGPGTRLTVL.